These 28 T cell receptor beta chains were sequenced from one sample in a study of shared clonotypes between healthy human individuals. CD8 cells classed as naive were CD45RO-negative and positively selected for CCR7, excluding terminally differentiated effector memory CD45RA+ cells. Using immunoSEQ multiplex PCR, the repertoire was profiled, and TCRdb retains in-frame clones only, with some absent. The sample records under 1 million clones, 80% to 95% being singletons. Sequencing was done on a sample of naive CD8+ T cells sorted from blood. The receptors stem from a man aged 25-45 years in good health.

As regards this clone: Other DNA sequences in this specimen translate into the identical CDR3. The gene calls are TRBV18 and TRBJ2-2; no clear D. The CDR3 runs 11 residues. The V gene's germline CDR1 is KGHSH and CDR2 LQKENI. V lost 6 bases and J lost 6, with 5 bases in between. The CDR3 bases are TGTGCCAGCTCCCCGCCCGGGGAGCTGTTTTTT. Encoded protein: CASSPPGELFF.

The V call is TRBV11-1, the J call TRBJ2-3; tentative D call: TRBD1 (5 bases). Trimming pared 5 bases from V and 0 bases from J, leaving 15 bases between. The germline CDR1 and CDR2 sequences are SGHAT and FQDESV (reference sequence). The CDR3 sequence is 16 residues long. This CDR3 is CASSPQGGSSTDTQYF. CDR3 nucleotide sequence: TGTGCCAGCAGCCCCCAGGGCGGATCTAGCACAGATACGCAGTATTTT.

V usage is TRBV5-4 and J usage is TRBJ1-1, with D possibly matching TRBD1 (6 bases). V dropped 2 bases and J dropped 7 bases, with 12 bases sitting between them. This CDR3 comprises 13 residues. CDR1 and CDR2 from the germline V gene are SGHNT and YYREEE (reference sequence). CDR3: CASSLMGHHEAFF. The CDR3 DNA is TGTGCCAGCAGCTTAATGGGACACCATGAAGCTTTCTTT.

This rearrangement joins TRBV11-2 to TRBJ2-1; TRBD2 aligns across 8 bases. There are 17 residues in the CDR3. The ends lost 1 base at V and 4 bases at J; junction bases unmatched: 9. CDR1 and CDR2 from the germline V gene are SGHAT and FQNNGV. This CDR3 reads CASSLGEGTSLYNEQFF. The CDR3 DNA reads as TGTGCCAGCAGCTTAGGGGAGGGGACTAGTCTTTACAATGAGCAGTTCTTC.

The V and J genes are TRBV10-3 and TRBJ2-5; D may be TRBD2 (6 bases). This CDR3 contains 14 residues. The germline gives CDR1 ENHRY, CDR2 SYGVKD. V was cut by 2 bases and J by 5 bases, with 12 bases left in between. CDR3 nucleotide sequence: TGTGCCATCAGTGAGGAAGCGGGTGGGGAGACCCAGTACTTC. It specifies CAISEEAGGETQYF.

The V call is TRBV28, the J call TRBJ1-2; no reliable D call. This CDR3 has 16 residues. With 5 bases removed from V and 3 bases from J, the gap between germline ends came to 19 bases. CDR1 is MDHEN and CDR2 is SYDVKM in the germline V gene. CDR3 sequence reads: CASSPLALEGDYGYTF. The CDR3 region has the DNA TGTGCCAGCAGTCCCCTTGCGTTGGAGGGAGACTATGGCTACACCTTC.

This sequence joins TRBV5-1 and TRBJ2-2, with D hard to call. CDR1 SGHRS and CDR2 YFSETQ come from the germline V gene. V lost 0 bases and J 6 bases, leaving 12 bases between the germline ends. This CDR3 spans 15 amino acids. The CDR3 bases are TGCGCCAGCAGCTTGGGGTCCCTTAACTCCGGGGAGCTGTTTTTT. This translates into CASSLGSLNSGELFF.

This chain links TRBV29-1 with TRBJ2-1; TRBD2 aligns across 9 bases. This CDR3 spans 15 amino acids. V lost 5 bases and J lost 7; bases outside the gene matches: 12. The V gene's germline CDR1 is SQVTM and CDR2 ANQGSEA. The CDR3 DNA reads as TGCAGCGTTAGCTCCGGCGGGAGGGGACCTAATGAGCAGTTCTTC. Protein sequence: CSVSSGGRGPNEQFF.

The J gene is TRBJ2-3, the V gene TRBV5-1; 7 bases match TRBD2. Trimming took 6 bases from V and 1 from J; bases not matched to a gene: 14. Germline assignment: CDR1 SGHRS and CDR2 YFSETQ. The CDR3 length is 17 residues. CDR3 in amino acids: CASTAPFGLGGTDTQYF. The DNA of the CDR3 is TGCGCCAGCACCGCCCCGTTCGGACTAGGCGGCACAGATACGCAGTATTTT.

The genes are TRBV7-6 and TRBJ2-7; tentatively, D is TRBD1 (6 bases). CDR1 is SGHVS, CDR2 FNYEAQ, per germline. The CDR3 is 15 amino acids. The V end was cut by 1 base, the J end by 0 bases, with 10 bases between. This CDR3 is CASSLGQAGSYEQYF. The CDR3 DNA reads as TGTGCCAGCAGCTTAGGACAGGCCGGCTCCTACGAGCAGTACTTC.

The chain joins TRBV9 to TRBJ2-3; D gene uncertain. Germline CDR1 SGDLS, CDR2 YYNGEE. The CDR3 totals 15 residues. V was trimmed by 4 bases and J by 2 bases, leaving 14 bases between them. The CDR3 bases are TGTGCCAGCAGCCCACCCTCTGCGCACACAGATACGCAGTATTTT. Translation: CASSPPSAHTDTQYF.

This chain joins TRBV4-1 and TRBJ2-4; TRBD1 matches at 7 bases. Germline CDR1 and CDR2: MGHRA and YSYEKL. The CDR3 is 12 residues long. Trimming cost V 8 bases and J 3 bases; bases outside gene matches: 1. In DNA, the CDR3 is TGCGCCAGCCGGGACAGCAAAAACATTCAGTACTTC. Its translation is CASRDSKNIQYF.

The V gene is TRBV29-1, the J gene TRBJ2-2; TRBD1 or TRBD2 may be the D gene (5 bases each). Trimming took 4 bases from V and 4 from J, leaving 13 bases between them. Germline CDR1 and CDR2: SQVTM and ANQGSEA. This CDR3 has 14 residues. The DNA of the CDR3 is TGCAGCGTTGCCGGGGCGTATAGCACCGGGGAGCTGTTTTTT. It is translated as CSVAGAYSTGELFF.

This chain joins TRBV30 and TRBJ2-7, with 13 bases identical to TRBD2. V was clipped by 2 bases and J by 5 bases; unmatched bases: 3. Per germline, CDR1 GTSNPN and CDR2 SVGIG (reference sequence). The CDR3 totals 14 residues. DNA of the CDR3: TGTGCCTGGAGTAGGACTAGCGGGAGTCACGAGCAGTACTTC. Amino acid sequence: CAWSRTSGSHEQYF.

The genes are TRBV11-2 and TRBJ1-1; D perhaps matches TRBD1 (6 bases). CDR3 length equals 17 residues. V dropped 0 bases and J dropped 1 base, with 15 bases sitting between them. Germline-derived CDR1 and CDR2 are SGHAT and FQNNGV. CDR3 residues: CASSLDGFDRRNTEAFF. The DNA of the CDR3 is TGTGCCAGCAGCTTAGATGGGTTCGACAGGAGGAACACTGAAGCTTTCTTT.

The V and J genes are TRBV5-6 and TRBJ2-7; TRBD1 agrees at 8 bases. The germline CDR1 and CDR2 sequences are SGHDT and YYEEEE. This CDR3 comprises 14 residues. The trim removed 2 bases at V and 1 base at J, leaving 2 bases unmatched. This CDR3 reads CASSLRDRSYEQYF. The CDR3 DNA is TGTGCCAGCAGCTTAAGGGACAGGTCCTACGAGCAGTACTTC.

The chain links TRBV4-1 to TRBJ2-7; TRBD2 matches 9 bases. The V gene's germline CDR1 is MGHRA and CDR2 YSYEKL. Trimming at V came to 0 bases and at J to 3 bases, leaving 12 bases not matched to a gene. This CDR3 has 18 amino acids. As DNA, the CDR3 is TGCGCCAGCAGCCAAGATCCGACATGGGCTAGCGGGAACTACGAGCAGTACTTC. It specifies CASSQDPTWASGNYEQYF.

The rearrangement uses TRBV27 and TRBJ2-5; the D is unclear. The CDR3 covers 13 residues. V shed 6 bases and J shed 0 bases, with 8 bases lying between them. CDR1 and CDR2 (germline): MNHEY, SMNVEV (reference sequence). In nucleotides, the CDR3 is TGTGCCAGCAGATCGGTGTACCAAGAGACCCAGTACTTC. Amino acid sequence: CASRSVYQETQYF.

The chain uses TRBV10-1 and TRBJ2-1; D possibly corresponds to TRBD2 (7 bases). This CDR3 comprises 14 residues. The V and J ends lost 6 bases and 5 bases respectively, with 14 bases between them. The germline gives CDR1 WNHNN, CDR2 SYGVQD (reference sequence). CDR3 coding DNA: TGCGCCAGCAGCGGGGGGCTAGCGGACAATGAGCAGTTCTTC. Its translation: CASSGGLADNEQFF.

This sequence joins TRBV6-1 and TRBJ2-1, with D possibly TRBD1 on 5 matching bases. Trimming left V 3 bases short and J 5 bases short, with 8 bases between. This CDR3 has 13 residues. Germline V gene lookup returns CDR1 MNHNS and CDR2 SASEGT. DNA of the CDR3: TGTGCCAGCAGTGAGGGGCCTAACAATGAGCAGTTCTTC. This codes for CASSEGPNNEQFF.

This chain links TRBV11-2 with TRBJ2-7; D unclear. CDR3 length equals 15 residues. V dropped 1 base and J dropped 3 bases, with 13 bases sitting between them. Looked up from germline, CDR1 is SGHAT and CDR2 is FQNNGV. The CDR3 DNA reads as TGTGCCAGCAGCTTAGTCCTGGACCAGTACTACGAGCAGTACTTC. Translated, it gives CASSLVLDQYYEQYF.

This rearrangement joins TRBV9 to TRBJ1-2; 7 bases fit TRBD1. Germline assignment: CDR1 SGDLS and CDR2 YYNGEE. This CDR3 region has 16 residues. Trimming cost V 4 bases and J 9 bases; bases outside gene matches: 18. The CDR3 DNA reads TGTGCCAGCAGCCACCTCCCCTTCGACAGGGTTGTTCGCTACACCTTC. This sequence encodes CASSHLPFDRVVRYTF.

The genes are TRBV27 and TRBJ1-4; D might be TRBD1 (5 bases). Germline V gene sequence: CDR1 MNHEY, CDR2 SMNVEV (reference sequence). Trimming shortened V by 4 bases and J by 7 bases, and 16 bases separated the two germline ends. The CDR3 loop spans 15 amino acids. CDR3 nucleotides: TGTGCCAGCAGTTCCCCCGCCCGGGGCGTTGAAAAACTGTTTTTT. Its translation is CASSSPARGVEKLFF. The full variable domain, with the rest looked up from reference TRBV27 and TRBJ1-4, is EAQVTQNPRYLITVTGKKLTVTCSQNMNHEYMSWYRQDPGLGLRQIYYSMNVEVTDKGDVPEGYKVSRKEKRNFPLILESPSPNQTSLYFCASSSPARGVEKLFFGSGTQLSVL.

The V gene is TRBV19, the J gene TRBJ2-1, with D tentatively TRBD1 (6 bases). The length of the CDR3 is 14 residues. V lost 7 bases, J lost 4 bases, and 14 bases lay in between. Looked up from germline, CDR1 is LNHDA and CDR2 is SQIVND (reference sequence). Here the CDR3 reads CASTSGTYYNEQFF. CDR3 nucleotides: TGTGCCAGTACCTCCGGGACATATTACAATGAGCAGTTCTTC. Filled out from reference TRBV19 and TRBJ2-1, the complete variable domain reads DGGITQSPKYLFRKEGQNVTLSCEQNLNHDAMYWYRQDPGQGLRLIYYSQIVNDFQKGDIAEGYSVSREKKESFPLTVTSAQKNPTAFYLCASTSGTYYNEQFFGPGTRLTVL.

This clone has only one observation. The CDR3: CASSLGERSNLNEQFF. CDR3 sequence (DNA): TGTGCCAGCAGCTTAGGGGAGCGGTCGAATTTAAATGAGCAGTTCTTC. The V gene is TRBV11-2, the J gene TRBJ2-1, with D possibly TRBD2 on 5 matching bases. The CDR3 loop spans 16 amino acids. Germline V gene lookup returns CDR1 SGHAT and CDR2 FQNNGV. Trimming left V 1 base short and J 7 bases short, with 17 bases between.

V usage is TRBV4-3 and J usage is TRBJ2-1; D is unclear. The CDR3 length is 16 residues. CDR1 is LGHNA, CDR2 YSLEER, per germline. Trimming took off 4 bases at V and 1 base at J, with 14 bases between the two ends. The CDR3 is CASSPTEPTSYNEQFF. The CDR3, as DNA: TGCGCCAGCAGCCCTACAGAACCCACGTCCTACAATGAGCAGTTCTTC.

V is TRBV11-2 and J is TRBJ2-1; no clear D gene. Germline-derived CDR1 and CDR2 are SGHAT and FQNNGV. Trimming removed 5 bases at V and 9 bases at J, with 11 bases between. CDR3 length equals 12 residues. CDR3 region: CASSLTIREQFF. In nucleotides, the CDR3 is TGTGCCAGCAGCCTTACCATACGTGAGCAGTTCTTC.

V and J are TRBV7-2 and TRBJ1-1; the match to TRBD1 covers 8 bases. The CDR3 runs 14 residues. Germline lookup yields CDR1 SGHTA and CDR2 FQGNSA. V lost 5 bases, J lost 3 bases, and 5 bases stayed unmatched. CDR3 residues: CASSPGGWDTEAFF. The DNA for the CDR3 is TGTGCCAGCAGCCCAGGGGGCTGGGACACTGAAGCTTTCTTT.